These T cell receptor beta chains were read from a single sample in a study of T-cell memory formation after mild COVID-19. TCRdb ran MiXCR on the 5' RACE reads and lists one entry per CDR3 protein. This sample has a few hundred thousand distinct CDR3 sequences, with roughly an eighth found just once. The sequenced material came from PBMCs or a T cell subset sorted from them (not recorded which). The receptors were sampled from a man aged 18 to 35 who had mild COVID-19 (a few samples of this study predate the infection). Cell type and time point are not known. Both conserved end residues are part of each CDR3. The D gene is left open where the match is weak. Some rows mark clone size as missing; the rest say once, few, many or name a class of expanded clone.

v_call	d_call	clone_size	j_call	cdr3_nt	cdr3_aa
TRBV11-2	NA	many	TRBJ2-2	TGTGCCAGCAGCCCCATCGGTGCTCCCGGGGAGCTGTTTTTT	CASSPIGAPGELFF
TRBV10-3	NA	NA	TRBJ2-5	TGTGCCATCAGCGGATCCATCGCTTTCTTAAACCAAGAGACCCAGTACTTC	CAISGSIAFLNQETQYF
TRBV9	TRBD1	NA	TRBJ1-6	TGTGCCAGCAGCGTAGACACAGGGGGCCGAAATTCACCCCTCCACTTT	CASSVDTGGRNSPLHF
TRBV20-1	TRBD1	few	TRBJ1-1	TGCAGTGCTAGAGACCCATCGGGACAGGGGGAAGCTTTCTTT	CSARDPSGQGEAFF
TRBV4-3	NA	NA	TRBJ2-5	TGCGCCAGCAGCCAAGAGCCTCAAGAGACCCAGTACTTC	CASSQEPQETQYF
TRBV5-1	TRBD1	NA	TRBJ2-1	TGCGCCAGCAGCACCGGGACAGACTACAATGAGCAGTTCTTC	CASSTGTDYNEQFF
TRBV3-1	TRBD1	NA	TRBJ2-7	TGTGCCAGCAGCCCCACCGGGACAGGGGCCTACGAGCAGTACTTC	CASSPTGTGAYEQYF
TRBV5-4	NA	NA	TRBJ1-6	TGTGCCAGCAGCTTGGTGGTGGGATCGGGATCACCCCTCCACTTT	CASSLVVGSGSPLHF
TRBV4-2	TRBD2	few	TRBJ2-3	TGTGCCAGCAGCCAAGCCGGGACTAGCGGGGGCCAGGCGCAGTATTTT	CASSQAGTSGGQAQYF
TRBV27	NA	few	TRBJ2-2	TGTGCCAGCAGCCCGAGTCCGAACACCGGGGAGCTGTTTTTT	CASSPSPNTGELFF
TRBV29-1	NA	few	TRBJ2-1	TGCAGCGTACGTACTTTCTCCTACAATGAGCAGTTCTTC	CSVRTFSYNEQFF
TRBV7-2	NA	NA	TRBJ2-4	TGTGCCAGCAGCTTTTCACAGGGTTACATTCAGTACTTC	CASSFSQGYIQYF
TRBV5-1	NA	few	TRBJ1-2	TGCGCCAGCAGCTTCGGCCCGGGGAATGGCTACACCTTC	CASSFGPGNGYTF
TRBV20-1	NA	many	TRBJ2-5	TGCAGTGCTAGGGACAGCGAAGAGACCCAGTACTTC	CSARDSEETQYF
TRBV7-8	TRBD2	few	TRBJ2-1	TGTGCCAGCAGTTCCCGGTCTAGCGGGGGGGTCTATGAGCAGTTCTTC	CASSSRSSGGVYEQFF
TRBV12-5	NA	NA	TRBJ2-7	TGTGCTAGTGGCTGGGACGACACCTACGAGCAGTACTTC	CASGWDDTYEQYF
TRBV11-1	NA	few	TRBJ2-7	TGTGCCAGCAGCCCCGGGCCCTTCGGCGAGCAGTACTTC	CASSPGPFGEQYF
TRBV5-1	TRBD1	few	TRBJ1-2	TGCGCCAGCAGCTTGGACGGGGACAGGGGCGGCTACACCTTC	CASSLDGDRGGYTF
TRBV7-2	TRBD2	few	TRBJ2-3	TGTGCCAGCAGTAGGACTAGCAGTGGGGATACGCAGTATTTT	CASSRTSSGDTQYF
TRBV12-3/TRBV12-4	TRBD1	few	TRBJ2-1	TGTGCCAGCACCCTAGACAGGGGGAGGGGCAATGAGCAGTTCTTC	CASTLDRGRGNEQFF
TRBV12-3/TRBV12-4	TRBD1	NA	TRBJ2-7	TGTGCCAGCAGTTGGACAGGGGGCCACGAGCAGTACTTC	CASSWTGGHEQYF
TRBV7-9	NA	many	TRBJ2-5	TGTGCCAGCAGCTTAGTGGGACTGGGGGGCGAGACCCAGTACTTC	CASSLVGLGGETQYF
TRBV12-3/TRBV12-4	NA	few	TRBJ2-1	TGTGCCAGCAGTTTCGGAGGGGCCCCCCACAATGAGCAGTTCTTC	CASSFGGAPHNEQFF
TRBV4-1	NA	few	TRBJ2-1	TGCGCCAGCAGCCAAGATGAAACAGGATGGTACAATGAGCAGTTCTTC	CASSQDETGWYNEQFF
TRBV6-6	TRBD1	few	TRBJ2-1	TGTGCCAGCAGGGTAATGGACAGGGGATACAATGAGCAGTTCTTC	CASRVMDRGYNEQFF
TRBV6-6	TRBD1	NA	TRBJ2-1	TGTGCCAGCAGTCGGGACAGGGCGGGAGAGCAGTTCTTC	CASSRDRAGEQFF
TRBV20-1	NA	few	TRBJ1-1	TGCAGTGCTAGACAGGACAGAGGGGCAGCTTTCTTT	CSARQDRGAAFF
TRBV6-5	TRBD2	many	TRBJ2-1	TGTGCCAGCAGTTACTCGATTGGGGGGGTAGCGTACAATGAGCAGTTCTTC	CASSYSIGGVAYNEQFF
TRBV4-3	NA	NA	TRBJ1-4	TGCGCCAGCAGCCAAGAATCCTCCCGACCCGGTGAAAAACTGTTTTTT	CASSQESSRPGEKLFF
TRBV12-3/TRBV12-4	NA	many	TRBJ2-7	TGTGCCAGCAGCCCTAGCCAGTCCTACGAGCAGTACTTC	CASSPSQSYEQYF
TRBV10-3	NA	few	TRBJ1-5	TGTGCCATCAGTCCCCAGGGTAACAGCAATCAGCCCCAGCATTTT	CAISPQGNSNQPQHF
TRBV4-2	TRBD2	NA	TRBJ2-2	TGTGCCAGCAGCCAAGATGTCCTAGCGGGGGCCGGGGAGCTGTTTTTT	CASSQDVLAGAGELFF
TRBV20-1	NA	many	TRBJ1-2	TGCAGTGCACGCATTAACTATGGCTACACCTTC	CSARINYGYTF
TRBV20-1	NA	many	TRBJ2-3	TGCAGTGCCTGGCTAAACACAGATACGCAGTATTTT	CSAWLNTDTQYF
TRBV5-1	NA	NA	TRBJ1-5	TGCGCCAGCAGCTTGGAGTCAGGCAATCAGCCCCAGCATTTT	CASSLESGNQPQHF
TRBV4-2	TRBD2	few	TRBJ2-2	TGTGCCAGCAGCCAACCGTTAGCGGGGGCAGACACCGGGGAGCTGTTTTTT	CASSQPLAGADTGELFF
TRBV4-1	NA	few	TRBJ2-3	TGCGCCAGCAGCCAAGAGACCCAAGATACGCAGTATTTT	CASSQETQDTQYF
TRBV28	TRBD1	few	TRBJ1-1	TGTGCCAGCAGCCGACAGGGGGGAGCTTTCTTT	CASSRQGGAFF
TRBV18	TRBD2	few	TRBJ2-1	TGTGCCAGCTCAAGGATAGCGGGGGACTACAATGAGCAGTTCTTC	CASSRIAGDYNEQFF
TRBV18	NA	NA	TRBJ1-1	TGTGCCAGCTCACCACAATTAATCAGGGATGGATGGGCTGAAGCTTTCTTT	CASSPQLIRDGWAEAFF
TRBV15	NA	NA	TRBJ2-1	TGTGCCACCAGCAGAGTGGGGTGGGGGAACAATGAGCAGTTCTTC	CATSRVGWGNNEQFF
TRBV5-6	TRBD1	NA	TRBJ1-5	TGTGCCAGCAGTTCTAGCGGGACAGGGGATCAGCCCCAGCATTTT	CASSSSGTGDQPQHF
TRBV4-3	NA	many	TRBJ2-5	TGCGCCAGCAGCCAAGGTACTGGGGAGACCCAGTACTTC	CASSQGTGETQYF
TRBV6-5	TRBD1	NA	TRBJ2-3	TGTGCCAGCAGCTGGGGGACAGGACGCACAGATACGCAGTATTTT	CASSWGTGRTDTQYF
TRBV20-1	TRBD2	NA	TRBJ2-1	TGCAGTGCTAGAGGACTAGCCTATGAGCAGTTCTTC	CSARGLAYEQFF
TRBV7-3	NA	few	TRBJ2-1	TGTGCCAGCAGCTCCCTAGAGTCCTCCTACAATGAGCAGTTCTTC	CASSSLESSYNEQFF
TRBV15	TRBD1	few	TRBJ1-2	TGTGCCACCAGCAGAGCGACAGGGATCGGAGGCTATGGCTACACCTTC	CATSRATGIGGYGYTF
TRBV10-3	NA	NA	TRBJ2-1	TGTGCCATCAGTGAGTCGACAACTGGCGTATTGGGGGATGAGCAGTTCTTC	CAISESTTGVLGDEQFF
TRBV6-2/TRBV6-3	NA	NA	TRBJ2-2	TGTGCCAGCATGGCTAGCAGGACCGGGGAGCTGTTTTTT	CASMASRTGELFF
TRBV5-1	NA	few	TRBJ2-3	TGCGCCAGCAGCTTGGAGGCGGGGCGGCGGGATACGCAGTATTTT	CASSLEAGRRDTQYF
TRBV10-3	TRBD1	few	TRBJ2-5	TGTGCCATCAGCCAGTCGATACAGGGGACCTCAGAGACCCAGTACTTC	CAISQSIQGTSETQYF